The TCR beta chain under discussion was sequenced for a study of T cells after yellow fever vaccination. The study's findings and limits: Post-booster repertoires again held most primary-vaccination clones (about 96% CD4, 80% to 90% CD8). Peaking faster, on day 5 versus 15, the secondary response was nonetheless weaker.

In germline, CDR1 is SGHTA, CDR2 FQGNSA. The CDR3 contains 13 residues. The trim removed 6 bases at V and 6 bases at J, leaving 1 base unmatched. Comment on this clonotype: Its antigen is currently unknown.

One entry per CDR3 protein results from TCRdb running MiXCR on the 5' RACE reads. The table has 340,000 or so distinct CDR3 sequences, about an eighth seen once. This rearrangement joins TRBV7-2 to TRBJ2-1; 11 bases match TRBD2. This sequence was found in a young man who received the YFV17D yellow fever vaccine. Material: CD4+ T cells sorted from PBMCs, obtained 15 days after the yellow fever booster vaccination. Here the CDR3 reads CASSTSGGNEQFF. CDR3 nucleotide sequence: TGTGCCAGCAGTACTAGCGGGGGCAATGAGCAGTTCTTC.